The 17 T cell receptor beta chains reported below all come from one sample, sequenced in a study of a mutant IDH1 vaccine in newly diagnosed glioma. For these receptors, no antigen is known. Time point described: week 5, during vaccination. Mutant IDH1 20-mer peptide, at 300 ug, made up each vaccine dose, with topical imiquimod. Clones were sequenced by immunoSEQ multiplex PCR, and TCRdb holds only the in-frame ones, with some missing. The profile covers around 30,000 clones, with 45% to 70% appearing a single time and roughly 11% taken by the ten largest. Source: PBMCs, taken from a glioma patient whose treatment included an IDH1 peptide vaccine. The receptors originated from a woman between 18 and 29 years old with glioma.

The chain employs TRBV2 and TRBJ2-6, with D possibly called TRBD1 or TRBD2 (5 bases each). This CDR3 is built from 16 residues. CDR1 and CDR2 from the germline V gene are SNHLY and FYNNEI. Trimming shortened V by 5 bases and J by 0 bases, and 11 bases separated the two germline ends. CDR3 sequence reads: CASSRDGRSGANVLTF. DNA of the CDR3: TGTGCCAGCAGTAGGGACGGTCGCTCTGGGGCCAACGTCCTGACTTTC.

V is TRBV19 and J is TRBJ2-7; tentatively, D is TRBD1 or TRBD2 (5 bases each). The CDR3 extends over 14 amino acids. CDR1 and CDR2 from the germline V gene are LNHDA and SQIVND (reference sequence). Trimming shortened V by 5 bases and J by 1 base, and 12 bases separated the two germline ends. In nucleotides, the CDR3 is TGTGCCAGTAGTGTCGGGACGGATTCCTACGAGCAGTACTTC. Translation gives CASSVGTDSYEQYF.

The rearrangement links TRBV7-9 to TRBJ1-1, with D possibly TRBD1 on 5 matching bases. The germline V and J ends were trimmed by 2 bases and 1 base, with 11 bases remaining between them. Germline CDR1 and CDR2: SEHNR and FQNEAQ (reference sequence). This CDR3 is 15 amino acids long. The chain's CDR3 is CASSLSAGTNTEAFF. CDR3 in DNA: TGTGCCAGCAGCTTATCGGCCGGGACGAACACTGAAGCTTTCTTT.

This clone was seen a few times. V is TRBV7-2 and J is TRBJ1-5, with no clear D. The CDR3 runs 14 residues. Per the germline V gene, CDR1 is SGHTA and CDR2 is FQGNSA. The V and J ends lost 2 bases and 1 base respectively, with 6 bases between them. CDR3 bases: TGTGCCAGCAGCTTAATAAGGAGCAATCAGCCCCAGCATTTT. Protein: CASSLIRSNQPQHF.

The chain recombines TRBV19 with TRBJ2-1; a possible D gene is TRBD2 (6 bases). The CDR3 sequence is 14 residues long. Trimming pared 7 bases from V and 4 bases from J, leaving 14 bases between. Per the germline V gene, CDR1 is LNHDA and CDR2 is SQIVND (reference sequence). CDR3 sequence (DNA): TGTGCCAGTACCAGGACTACCGCATACAATGAGCAGTTCTTC. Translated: CASTRTTAYNEQFF.

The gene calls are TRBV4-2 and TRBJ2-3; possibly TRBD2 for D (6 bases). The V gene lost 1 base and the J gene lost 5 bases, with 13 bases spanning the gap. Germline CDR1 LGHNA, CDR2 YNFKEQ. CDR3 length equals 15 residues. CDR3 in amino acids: CASSQGSGEGDTQYF. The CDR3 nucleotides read TGTGCCAGCAGCCAAGGGTCGGGAGAGGGAGATACGCAGTATTTT.

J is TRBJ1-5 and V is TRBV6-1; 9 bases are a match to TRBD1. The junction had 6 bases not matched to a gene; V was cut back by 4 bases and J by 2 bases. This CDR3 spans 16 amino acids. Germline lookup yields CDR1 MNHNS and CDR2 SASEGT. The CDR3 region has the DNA TGTGCCAGCAGTGGTAAGGGACAGGGTGGCAATCAGCCCCAGCATTTT. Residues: CASSGKGQGGNQPQHF.

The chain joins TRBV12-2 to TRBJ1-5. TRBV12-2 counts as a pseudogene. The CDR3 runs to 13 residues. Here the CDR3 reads CASRVKLDQPQHF. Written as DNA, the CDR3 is TGTGCAAGTCGCGTGAAGTTAGATCAGCCCCAGCATTTT.

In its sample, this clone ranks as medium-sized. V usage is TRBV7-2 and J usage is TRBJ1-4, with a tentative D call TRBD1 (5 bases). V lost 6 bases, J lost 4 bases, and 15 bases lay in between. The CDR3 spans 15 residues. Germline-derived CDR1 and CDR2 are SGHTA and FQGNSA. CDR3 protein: CASSPRQGRNEKLFF. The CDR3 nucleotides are TGTGCCAGCAGTCCCCGGCAGGGCCGTAATGAAAAACTGTTTTTT.

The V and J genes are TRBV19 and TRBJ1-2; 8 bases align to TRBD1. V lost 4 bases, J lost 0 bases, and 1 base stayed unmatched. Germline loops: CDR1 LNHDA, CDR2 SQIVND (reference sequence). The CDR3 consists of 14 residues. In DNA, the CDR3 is TGTGCCAGTAGTAACAGGGGGTCTAACTATGGCTACACCTTC. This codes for CASSNRGSNYGYTF. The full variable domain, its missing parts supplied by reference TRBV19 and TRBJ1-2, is DGGITQSPKYLFRKEGQNVTLSCEQNLNHDAMYWYRQDPGQGLRLIYYSQIVNDFQKGDIAEGYSVSREKKESFPLTVTSAQKNPTAFYLCASSNRGSNYGYTFGSGTRLTVV.

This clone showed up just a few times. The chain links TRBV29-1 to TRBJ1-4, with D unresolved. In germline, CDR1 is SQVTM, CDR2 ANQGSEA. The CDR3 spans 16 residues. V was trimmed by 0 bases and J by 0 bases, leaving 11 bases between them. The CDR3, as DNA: TGCAGCGTTGAAGATCCAAGGTTTGCAACTAATGAAAAACTGTTTTTT. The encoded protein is CSVEDPRFATNEKLFF. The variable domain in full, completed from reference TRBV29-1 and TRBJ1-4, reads SAVISQKPSRDICQRGTSLTIQCQVDSQVTMMFWYRQQPGQSLTLIATANQGSEATYESGFVIDKFPISRPNLTFSTLTVSNMSPEDSSIYLCSVEDPRFATNEKLFFGSGTQLSVL.

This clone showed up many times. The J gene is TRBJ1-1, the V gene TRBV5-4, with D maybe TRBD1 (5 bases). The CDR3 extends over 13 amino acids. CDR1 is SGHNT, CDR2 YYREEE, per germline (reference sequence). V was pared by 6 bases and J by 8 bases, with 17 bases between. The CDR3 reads CASTRDLYAEAFF. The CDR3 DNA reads TGTGCCAGCACACGGGACCTATACGCAGAAGCTTTCTTT. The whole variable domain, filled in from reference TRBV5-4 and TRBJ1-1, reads ETGVTQSPTHLIKTRGQQVTLRCSSQSGHNTVSWYQQALGQGPQFIFQYYREEENGRGNFPPRFSGLQFPNYSSELNVNALELDDSALYLCASTRDLYAEAFFGQGTRLTVV.

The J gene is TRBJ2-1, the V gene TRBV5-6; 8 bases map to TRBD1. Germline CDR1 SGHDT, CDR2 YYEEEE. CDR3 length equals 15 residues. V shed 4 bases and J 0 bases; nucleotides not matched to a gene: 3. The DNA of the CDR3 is TGTGCCAGCAGCACCGGGACAGGCTCCTACAATGAGCAGTTCTTC. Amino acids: CASSTGTGSYNEQFF.

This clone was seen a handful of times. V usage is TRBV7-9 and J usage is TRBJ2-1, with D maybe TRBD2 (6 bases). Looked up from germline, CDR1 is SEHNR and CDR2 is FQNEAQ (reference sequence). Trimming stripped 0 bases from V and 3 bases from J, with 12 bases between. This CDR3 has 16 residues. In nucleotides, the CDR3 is TGTGCCAGCAGCTTAGCAGGTCCGGGACTCTACAATGAGCAGTTCTTC. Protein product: CASSLAGPGLYNEQFF.

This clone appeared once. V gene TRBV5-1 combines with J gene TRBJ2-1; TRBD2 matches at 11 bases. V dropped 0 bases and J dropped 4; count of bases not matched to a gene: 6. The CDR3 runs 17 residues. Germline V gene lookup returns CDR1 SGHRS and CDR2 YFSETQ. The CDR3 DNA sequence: TGCGCCAGCAGCTTGGCCGAGGTAGCGGGGGGGTACAATGAGCAGTTCTTC. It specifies CASSLAEVAGGYNEQFF.

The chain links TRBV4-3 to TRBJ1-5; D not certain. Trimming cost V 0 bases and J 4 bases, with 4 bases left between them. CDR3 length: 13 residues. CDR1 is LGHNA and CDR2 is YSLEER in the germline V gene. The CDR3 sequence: CASSQDPNQPQHF. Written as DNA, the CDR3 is TGCGCCAGCAGCCAAGATCCAAATCAGCCCCAGCATTTT.

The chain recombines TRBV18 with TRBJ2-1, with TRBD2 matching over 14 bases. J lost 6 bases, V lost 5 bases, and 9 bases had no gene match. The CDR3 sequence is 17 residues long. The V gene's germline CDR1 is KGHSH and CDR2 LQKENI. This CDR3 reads CASSTGLAGGRGNEQFF. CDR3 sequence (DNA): TGTGCCAGCTCAACAGGACTAGCGGGAGGCAGGGGCAATGAGCAGTTCTTC.